Listed below are T cell receptor beta chains from one sample, sequenced in a study of control samples from healthy donors and cancer patients. Assay used: immunoSEQ multiplex PCR; TCRdb lists only in-frame clones, some missing. The repertoire consists of more than 150,000 clones, with 80% to 95% occurring once and the leading ten covering almost 1.5%. The source material was blood. These receptors were collected from a man in his late teens or twenties in good health. CDR3s include the opening cysteine and the closing phenylalanine or tryptophan. The D gene is left open where the match is weak.

TRBV5-1,-,CASSQQGSDTQYF
TRBV19,-,CASRLRASGANVLTF
TRBV19,-,CASSRSRGGYTEAFF
TRBV28,TRBD1,CASRAGQVSYEQYF
TRBV6-5,-,CASSPRGVTDTQYF
TRBV19,-,CASSIGPRTSWRETQYF
TRBV5-1,TRBD1,CASSPLTGRDTEAFF
TRBV5-5,TRBD1,CASSFRIRGPLGSTDTQYF
TRBV5-4,TRBD2,CASSRYGGVNEQYF
TRBV7-8,-,CASSFRDFSPLHF
TRBV10-2,TRBD1,CASSDPGQGVQPQHF
TRBV30,-,CANSGTGELFF
TRBV6-1,-,CASSEGGSRETQYF
TRBV6-5,-,CASRQPLGTDTQYF